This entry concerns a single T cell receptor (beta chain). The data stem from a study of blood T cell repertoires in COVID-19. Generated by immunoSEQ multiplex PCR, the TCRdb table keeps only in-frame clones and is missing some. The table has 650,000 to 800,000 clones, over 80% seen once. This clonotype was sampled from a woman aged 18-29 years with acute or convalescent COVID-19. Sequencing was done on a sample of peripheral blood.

This chain's CDR3 is CASSERVEDTQYF. CDR3 DNA: TGTGCCAGTAGTGAGAGAGTGGAGGATACGCAGTATTTT. The chain uses TRBV19 and TRBJ2-3; D remains unclear. The length of the CDR3 is 13 residues. Germline V lookup: CDR1 LNHDA, CDR2 SQIVND (reference sequence). The V end lost 5 bases, the J end lost 6 bases, and 12 bases lay between the germline ends.